This record covers a single T cell receptor (beta chain). Antigen unknown. The sequenced template was cDNA made from the entire isolated RNA. Method: immunoSEQ multiplex PCR; TCRdb's copy keeps in-frame clones and lacks some. The sample records about 340,000 clones, 6.5% to 10% being singletons. This specimen comes from a study of beta chain features in type 1 diabetes. Regarding the study as a whole: Whatever favoring of shorter templates PCR might show would apply equally to patients and controls.

Markers CD45RO/CCR7/CD25/CD127/CD95/CD27 served to sort CD4+ naive, central memory, regulatory and stem cell-like memory cells. Per the germline V gene, CDR1 is SNHLY and CDR2 is FYNNEI. The CDR3 is made up of 11 amino acids. J gave up 11 bases and V 4 bases, and 1 base lay outside the gene matches. V is TRBV2 and J is TRBJ1-1; 10 bases match TRBD1. Sequencing was done on a sample of central memory CD4+ T cells from blood. The sequence was obtained from a woman younger than 30 in good health. The CDR3, as DNA: TGTGCCAGCAGTGGACAGGGGGCCGCTTTCTTT. This translates into CASSGQGAAFF.